This TCR beta chain was obtained from a study of control samples from healthy donors and cancer patients (dated by TCRdb to about 2020). The receptor library was made with the immunoSEQ multiplex PCR assay. TCRdb mirrors the immuneACCESS table, restricted to in-frame sequences. Some clones are absent from its copies; in checked studies, under half trace to an unresolved V gene, and the reason for the others is unknown. In this sample the table shows approximately 140,000 clones, roughly nine tenths of which occur a single time. The ten largest clones represent roughly 8.7% of the sample. Remarks on this clone: Its antigen is not yet known. Base qualities are not provided; no much larger clone lies one nucleotide away.

V is trimmed back by 1 base and J by 2 bases, and the junction contains 9 bases that no gene match accounts for. The CDR3 numbers 17 residues from cysteine through phenylalanine. Of all the DNA, just the CDR3 is kept, 51 bases in frame from base 1. For CDR1 and CDR2, the germline V gene (reference sequence) lists LNHNV and YYDKDF. The sample was blood. The chain joins TRBV15 to TRBJ2-7, and 9 bases in between align with TRBD1. The source of this sequence is a woman under 40 in good health. Here the CDR3 is given as CATSRAMFGQGTYEQYF. The nucleotide sequence reads TGTGCCACCAGCAGAGCCATGTTTGGACAGGGGACCTACGAGCAGTACTTC.